This TCR beta chain was profiled in a study of blood T cell repertoires in COVID-19. For the study at large: Some COVID-19 samples were acute and others convalescent; all came from the United States, Italy and Spain.

Germline V lookup: CDR1 SNHLY, CDR2 FYNNEI. Trimming took off 4 bases at V and 4 bases at J, with 7 bases between the two ends. CDR3 length equals 12 residues. In the original workflow: From reference gene primer amplification, estimates of nucleated cell counts were derived. TCRdb's copy holds only in-frame clones and misses some; the assay was immunoSEQ multiplex PCR. The D gene and trimming were derived from the DNA, and the V and J assignments and clone size from that table. The profile shows 650,000 to 800,000 clones, 90% of them singletons. This clonotype originated in a woman between 18 and 30 years old with acute or convalescent COVID-19. The rearrangement uses TRBV2 and TRBJ1-1; D is undetermined. Sample: peripheral blood. The CDR3 loop reads CASSVWATEAFF. The CDR3 DNA reads TGTGCCAGCAGTGTATGGGCCACTGAAGCTTTCTTT.